The TCR beta chain described here comes from a study of T-cell reconstitution after alpha-beta-depleted transplantation in children. Points from the study as a whole: A year had passed since transplant, and T-cell counts and diversity by then came mostly from newly produced T cells. Surviving recipient T cells and thymic progenitors underlay high day-60 TCRbeta diversity in some patients. Expanded graft clones, several hundred of them, were reportedly the source of alpha-beta T cells about two months after transplant.

In germline, CDR1 is MDHEN, CDR2 SYDVKM. The CDR3 is 13 amino acids. Trimming took off 2 bases at V and 1 base at J, with 4 bases between the two ends. There are many counts of this clonotype. What it recognizes is unknown. For TCRbeta, the library was prepared with unique molecular identifiers. From the PCR reads, TCRdb called clonotypes with MiXCR, one entry per CDR3 protein. The repertoire holds 200,000 to 300,000 distinct CDR3 sequences, with approximately 24% as singletons. The chain recombines TRBV28 with TRBJ2-3; no reliable D call. Specimen: PBMCs, mostly from graft donor cells, collected 360 days after TCRalphabeta/CD19-depleted stem cell transplant. The clonotype was recovered from a female patient younger than 10 who had a stem cell transplant for congenital amegakaryocytic thrombocytopenia, so the T cells may come from the graft donor. Here the CDR3 reads CASSLVGTDTQYF. The CDR3 DNA reads as TGTGCCAGCAGTTTAGTAGGCACAGATACGCAGTATTTT.